The text below deals with one T cell receptor (beta chain). Measured with immunoSEQ multiplex PCR; TCRdb has only the in-frame clones, and not every one. The sample holds 140,000 to 150,000 clones, around 89% seen once. Living in 25 or so US areas, the participants were between about 18 and 90 years of age. Cohort assignment relied on participant-reported clinical history. The data originate from a study of blood T cell repertoires in COVID-19. This CDR3 spans 15 amino acids. The germline gives CDR1 DFQATT, CDR2 SNEGSKA (reference sequence). After removal of 3 bases from V and 5 bases from J, the junction contained 6 bases not matched to a gene.

This chain joins TRBV20-1 and TRBJ2-7; TRBD2 matches at 14 bases. The material sequenced was PBMCs or T cells enriched from blood (not recorded which). The clonotype comes from a woman aged 30 to 39 with acute COVID-19. CDR3 nucleotide sequence: TGCAGTGCTAGTCGGGGGACTAGCGGGAGCGACGAGCAGTACTTC. Encoded protein: CSASRGTSGSDEQYF.